The clone carrying this T cell receptor (beta chain) has just a few counts. Repertoires were generated with immunoSEQ multiplex PCR, while TCRdb's copy carries only in-frame clones and drops some. The sample shows approximately 440,000 clones, approximately 71% of them seen only once. The data stem from a study of shared clonotypes between healthy human individuals. The CDR3 extends over 16 amino acids. The ends were cut back, 4 bases at V and 0 bases at J, with 14 bases in the middle. Germline values: CDR1 MNHNS, CDR2 SASEGT. The chain has TRBV6-1 and TRBJ2-3, with a tentative D call TRBD2 (6 bases). Source material: PBMCs. The source of this sequence is a middle-aged woman in good health. Some clones in this sample may be carry-over from other donors' samples. The CDR3 protein is CASSATLARSTDTQYF. CDR3 nucleotides: TGTGCCAGCAGTGCCACACTAGCCCGGAGCACAGATACGCAGTATTTT.